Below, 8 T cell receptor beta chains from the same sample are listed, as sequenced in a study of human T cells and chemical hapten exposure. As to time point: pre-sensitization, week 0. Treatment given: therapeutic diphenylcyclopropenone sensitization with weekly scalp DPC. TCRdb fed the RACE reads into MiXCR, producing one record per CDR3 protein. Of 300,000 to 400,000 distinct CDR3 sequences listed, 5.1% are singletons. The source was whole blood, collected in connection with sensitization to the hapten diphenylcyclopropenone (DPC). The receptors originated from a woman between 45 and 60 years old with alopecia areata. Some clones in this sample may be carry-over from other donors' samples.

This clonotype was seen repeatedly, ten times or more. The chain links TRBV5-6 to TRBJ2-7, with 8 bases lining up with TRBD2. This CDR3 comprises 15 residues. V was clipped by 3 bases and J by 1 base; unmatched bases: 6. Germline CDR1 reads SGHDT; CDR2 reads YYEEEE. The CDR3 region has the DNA TGTGCCAGCAGCTGGAGTAGCGGGGTGTCCTACGAGCAGTACTTC. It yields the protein CASSWSSGVSYEQYF.

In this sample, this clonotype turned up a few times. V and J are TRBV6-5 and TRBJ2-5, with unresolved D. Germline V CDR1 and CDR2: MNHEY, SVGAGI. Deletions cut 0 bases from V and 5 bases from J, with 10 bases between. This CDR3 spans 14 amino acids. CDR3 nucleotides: TGTGCCAGCAGTTACTCGCCAGGACCGGAGACCCAGTACTTC. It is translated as CASSYSPGPETQYF.

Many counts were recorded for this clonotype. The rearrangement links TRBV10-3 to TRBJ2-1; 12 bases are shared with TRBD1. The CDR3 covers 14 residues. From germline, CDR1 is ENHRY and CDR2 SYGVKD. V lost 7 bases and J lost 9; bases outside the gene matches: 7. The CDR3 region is CAITGTGGEGEQFF. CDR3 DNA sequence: TGTGCCATCACCGGGACAGGGGGCGAGGGTGAGCAGTTCTTC.

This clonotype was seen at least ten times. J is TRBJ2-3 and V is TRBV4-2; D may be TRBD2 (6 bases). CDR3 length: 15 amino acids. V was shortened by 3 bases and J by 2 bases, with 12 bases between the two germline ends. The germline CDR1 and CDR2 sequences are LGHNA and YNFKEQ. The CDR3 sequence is CASSQAGSSTDTQYF. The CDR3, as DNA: TGTGCCAGCAGCCAGGCGGGATCATCCACAGATACGCAGTATTTT.

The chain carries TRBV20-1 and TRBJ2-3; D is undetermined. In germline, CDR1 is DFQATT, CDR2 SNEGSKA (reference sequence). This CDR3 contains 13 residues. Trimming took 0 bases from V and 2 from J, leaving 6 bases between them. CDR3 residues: CSARDLATDTQYF. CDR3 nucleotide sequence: TGCAGTGCTAGAGATTTAGCCACAGATACGCAGTATTTT.

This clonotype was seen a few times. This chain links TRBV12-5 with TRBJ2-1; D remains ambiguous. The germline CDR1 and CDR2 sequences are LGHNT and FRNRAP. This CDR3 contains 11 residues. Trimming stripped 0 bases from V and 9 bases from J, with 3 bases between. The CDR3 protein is CASGLVGEQFF. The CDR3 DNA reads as TGTGCTAGTGGTTTGGTAGGTGAGCAGTTCTTC.

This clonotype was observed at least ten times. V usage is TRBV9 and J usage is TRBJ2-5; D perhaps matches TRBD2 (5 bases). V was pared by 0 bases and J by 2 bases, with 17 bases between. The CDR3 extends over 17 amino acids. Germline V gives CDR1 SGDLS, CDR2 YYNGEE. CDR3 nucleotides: TGTGCCAGCAGCGTAGATGAAGGCGGGCGCTTTCAAGAGACCCAGTACTTC. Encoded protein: CASSVDEGGRFQETQYF.

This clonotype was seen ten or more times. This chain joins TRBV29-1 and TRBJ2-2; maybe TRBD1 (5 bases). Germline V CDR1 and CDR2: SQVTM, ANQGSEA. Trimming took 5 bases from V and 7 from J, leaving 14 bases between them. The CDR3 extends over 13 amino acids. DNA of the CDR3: TGCAGCGTTAATAGGGGAACGGTCGGGGAGCTGTTTTTT. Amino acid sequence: CSVNRGTVGELFF.